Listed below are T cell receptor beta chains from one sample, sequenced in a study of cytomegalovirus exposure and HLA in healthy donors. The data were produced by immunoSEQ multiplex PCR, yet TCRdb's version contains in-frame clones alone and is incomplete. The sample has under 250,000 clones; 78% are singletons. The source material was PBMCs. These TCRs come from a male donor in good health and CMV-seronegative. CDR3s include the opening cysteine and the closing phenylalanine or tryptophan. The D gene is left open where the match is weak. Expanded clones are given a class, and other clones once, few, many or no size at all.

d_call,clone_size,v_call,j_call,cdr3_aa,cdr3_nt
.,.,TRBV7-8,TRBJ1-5,CASSLGGLGQPQHF,TGTGCCAGCAGCTTGGGGGGGCTGGGGCAGCCCCAGCATTTT
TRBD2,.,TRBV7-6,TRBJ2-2,CASSQTGTTTRAGELFF,TGTGCCAGCAGCCAAACCGGGACTACCACCAGGGCCGGGGAGCTGTTTTTT
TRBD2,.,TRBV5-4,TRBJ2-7,CASSFSPVTSGGSYEQYF,TGTGCCAGCAGCTTCTCCCCGGTGACTAGCGGGGGCTCCTACGAGCAGTACTTC
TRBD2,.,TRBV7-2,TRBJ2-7,CASSLVGGRSYEQYF,TGTGCCAGCAGCTTAGTCGGCGGGAGGTCCTACGAGCAGTACTTC
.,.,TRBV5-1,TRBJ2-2,CASSLGGSNTGELFF,TGCGCCAGCAGCTTAGGAGGCTCCAACACCGGGGAGCTGTTTTTT
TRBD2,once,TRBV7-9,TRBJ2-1,CASSSPAGDKYNEQFF,TGTGCCAGCAGCTCTCCAGCGGGAGACAAATACAATGAGCAGTTCTTC
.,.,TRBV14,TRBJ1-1,CASSLQGWTEAFF,TGTGCCAGCAGCTTACAGGGTTGGACTGAAGCTTTCTTT
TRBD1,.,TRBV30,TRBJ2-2,CAWRAGGANTGELFF,TGTGCCTGGAGAGCAGGGGGCGCGAACACCGGGGAGCTGTTTTTT
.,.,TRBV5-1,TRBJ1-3,CASSFQVASSGNTIYF,TGCGCCAGCAGTTTCCAGGTGGCTTCTTCTGGAAACACCATATATTTT
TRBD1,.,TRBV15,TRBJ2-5,CATSRTRTGWQETQYF,TGTGCCACCAGCAGAACCAGGACAGGGTGGCAAGAGACCCAGTACTTC
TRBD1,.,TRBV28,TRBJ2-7,CASSPTGGAGFEQYF,TGTGCCAGCAGTCCCACAGGGGGCGCTGGGTTCGAGCAGTACTTC
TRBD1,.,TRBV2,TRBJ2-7,CASSELSRTGLSYEQYF,TGTGCCAGCAGTGAATTGTCTCGGACAGGGCTTAGCTACGAGCAGTACTTC
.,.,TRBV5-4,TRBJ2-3,CASSFRREDTQYF,TGTGCCAGCAGCTTCCGGAGGGAAGATACGCAGTATTTT
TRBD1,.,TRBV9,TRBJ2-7,CASSVTPGQGYYEQYF,TGTGCCAGCAGCGTCACGCCGGGACAGGGCTACTACGAGCAGTACTTC
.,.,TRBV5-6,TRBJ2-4,CASSLAGGGNIQYF,TGTGCCAGCAGCTTGGCGGGGGGCGGAAACATTCAGTACTTC
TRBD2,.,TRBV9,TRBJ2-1,CASSPGLAGAYNEQFF,TGTGCCAGCAGCCCAGGTCTAGCGGGAGCTTACAATGAGCAGTTCTTC